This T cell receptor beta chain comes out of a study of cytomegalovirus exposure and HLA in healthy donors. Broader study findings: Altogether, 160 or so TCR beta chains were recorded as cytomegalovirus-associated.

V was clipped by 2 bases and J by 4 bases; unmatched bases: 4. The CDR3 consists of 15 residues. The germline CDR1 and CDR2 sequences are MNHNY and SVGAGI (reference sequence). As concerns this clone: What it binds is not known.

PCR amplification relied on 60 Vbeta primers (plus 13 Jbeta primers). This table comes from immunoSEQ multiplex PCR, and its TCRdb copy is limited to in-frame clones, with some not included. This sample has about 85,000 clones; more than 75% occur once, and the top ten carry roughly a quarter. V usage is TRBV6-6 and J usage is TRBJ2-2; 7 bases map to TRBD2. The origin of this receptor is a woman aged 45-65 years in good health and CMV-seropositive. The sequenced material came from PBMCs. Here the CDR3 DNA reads TGTGCCAGCAGTTACGGTGGCGGGAGCACCGGGGAGCTGTTTTTT. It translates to CASSYGGGSTGELFF.